Listed below are T cell receptor beta chains from one sample, sequenced in a study of CD8 T cells in ankylosing spondylitis. MiXCR, applied by TCRdb to the 5' RACE reads, yields one record per CDR3 protein. The sample includes under 450,000 distinct CDR3 sequences, approximately 17% seen only once; the top ten take 1%. The sequenced material came from blood, either unsorted or a sorted T cell fraction (not recorded which). Source of these receptors: a male donor with ankylosing spondylitis. Each CDR3 is given with its conserved first and last residue. The order of the fields is J gene, V gene, D gene, clone size, CDR3 DNA, CDR3 protein. A D gene is named only where the DNA matches it firmly. Only part of the rows carry a size: once, few, many, or a class if the clone is expanded.

TRBJ2-7	TRBV28	TRBD2	few	TGTGCCAGCTCCGAGACTAGCGGGAGTTTGGTCTACGAGCAGTACTTC	CASSETSGSLVYEQYF
TRBJ2-7	TRBV29-1	TRBD2	few	TGCAGCGTTGAAGCCCTGTCAGCGGGAGGGAGGTACGAGCAGTACTTC	CSVEALSAGGRYEQYF
TRBJ1-1	TRBV12-3/TRBV12-4	NA	few	TGTGCCAGCAGCCATGACACGGGGTTGTACACTGAAGCTTTCTTT	CASSHDTGLYTEAFF
TRBJ2-1	TRBV12-3/TRBV12-4	TRBD2	NA	TGTGCCAGCAGAGAATCTAGCGGGAGCTCCTACAATGAGCAGTTCTTC	CASRESSGSSYNEQFF
TRBJ1-2	TRBV5-1	TRBD1	NA	TGCGCCAGCAGCCCAGGGTCAGGGGGCAAGGTTGGCTACACCTTC	CASSPGSGGKVGYTF
TRBJ1-6	TRBV5-1	NA	few	TGCGCCAGCAGCTTGGCCCTTTATAATTCACCCCTCCACTTT	CASSLALYNSPLHF
TRBJ2-1	TRBV12-3/TRBV12-4	TRBD2	many	TGTGCCAGCAGGGGGTTAGCGGGGAGCTCCTACAATGAGCAGTTCTTC	CASRGLAGSSYNEQFF
TRBJ2-5	TRBV18	NA	NA	TGTGCCAGCTCATCGAAGCGGAGCAAAGAGACCCAGTACTTC	CASSSKRSKETQYF
TRBJ2-4	TRBV6-2/TRBV6-3	NA	NA	TGTGCCAGCAGTTACTCGCGGGGAGGCAAAAACATTCAGTACTTC	CASSYSRGGKNIQYF
TRBJ1-6	TRBV7-2	TRBD1	NA	TGTGCCAGCGGACAGGACTATTCACCCCTCCACTTT	CASGQDYSPLHF
TRBJ2-3	TRBV6-2/TRBV6-3	NA	NA	TGTGCCAGCAGTTACTCGAGTGGGGTTGGTCCAGATACGCAGTATTTT	CASSYSSGVGPDTQYF
TRBJ2-3	TRBV29-1	NA	many	TGCAGCGTAGAGGGAGATAGCACAGATACGCAGTATTTT	CSVEGDSTDTQYF
TRBJ1-5	TRBV20-1	NA	NA	TGCAGTGCTAGAGATGGCCCACTGGGTGAGGGGCGCAATCAGCCCCAGCATTTT	CSARDGPLGEGRNQPQHF
TRBJ2-5	TRBV5-1	TRBD2	few	TGCGCCAGCAGCTTGTCGGCTAGCGGGGGGCAAGAGACCCAGTACTTC	CASSLSASGGQETQYF
TRBJ2-1	TRBV6-4	NA	NA	TGTGCCAGCAGTGCAACCGGGACCTCCAAACCGTTCTTC	CASSATGTSKPFF
TRBJ2-5	TRBV20-1	NA	NA	TGCAGTGCTAGAACCCCCCGCGGGTACCAAGAGACCCAGTACTTC	CSARTPRGYQETQYF
TRBJ2-3	TRBV12-3/TRBV12-4	NA	few	TGTGCCAGCAGTACAACGCAAGGCACAGATACGCAGTATTTT	CASSTTQGTDTQYF
TRBJ2-5	TRBV4-3	NA	few	TGCGCCAGCGGCCCTCGGGAGATGGAGACCCAGTACTTC	CASGPREMETQYF
TRBJ1-2	TRBV29-1	NA	NA	TGCAGCGTTGGTTTGCAGGGGTTCAGGGACTATGGCTACACCTTC	CSVGLQGFRDYGYTF
TRBJ2-7	TRBV10-3	NA	NA	TGTGCCATCAGCTCCCGAGTTAAAGGGGCTCCCCTGGAGCAGTACTTC	CAISSRVKGAPLEQYF
TRBJ2-7	TRBV29-1	TRBD2	many	TGCAGCGTTGAAGGGGGGGCTAGCGGGAGAGTCTACGAGCAGTACTTC	CSVEGGASGRVYEQYF
TRBJ1-1	TRBV12-3/TRBV12-4	NA	NA	TGTGCCAGCAGTTTTTTGGGGAGAGCTTTCTTT	CASSFLGRAFF
TRBJ2-5	TRBV7-3	NA	few	TGTGCCAGCAGCTCCCCAATCCGAGAGACCCAGTACTTC	CASSSPIRETQYF
TRBJ2-2	TRBV5-6	NA	few	TGTGCCAGCAGGGAAGCCGGGACTCAAGTCACCGGGGAGCTGTTTTTT	CASREAGTQVTGELFF
TRBJ2-3	TRBV9	NA	many	TGTGCCAGCAGCGTAGCGGGCAAGGCTAGCACCACAGATACGCAGTATTTT	CASSVAGKASTTDTQYF
TRBJ1-5	TRBV15	NA	NA	TGTGCCCTCCCCGGTGGGGGTTTCGGGGAAAGCAATCAGCCCCAGCATTTT	CALPGGGFGESNQPQHF
TRBJ2-7	TRBV5-5	NA	NA	TGTGCCAGCTGTAAGCCGGGACTGGGCTACGAGCAGTACTTC	CASCKPGLGYEQYF
TRBJ2-2	TRBV7-2	TRBD2	few	TGTGCCAGCAGCCAAGGGACTAGCGGGAGGGCCTCCGGGGAGCTGTTTTTT	CASSQGTSGRASGELFF
TRBJ2-7	TRBV18	NA	few	TGTGCCAGCTCACCACATCAGGGGGGGGAGCAGTACTTC	CASSPHQGGEQYF
TRBJ2-7	TRBV5-1	NA	many	TGCGCCAGCAGCTTCCCAGGCTACGAGCAGTACTTC	CASSFPGYEQYF
TRBJ2-7	TRBV7-9	TRBD1	NA	TGTGCCAGCAGCTTACCACAGGGGTCCCACGAGCAGTACTTC	CASSLPQGSHEQYF
TRBJ1-1	TRBV6-5	TRBD1	many	TGTGCCAGCAGTTCGAAGACAGGGGCTGCGAACACTGAAGCTTTCTTT	CASSSKTGAANTEAFF
TRBJ2-7	TRBV5-1	TRBD1	many	TGCGCCAGCAGCCCCACAGGGGGCTCCTACGAGCAGTACTTC	CASSPTGGSYEQYF
TRBJ2-3	TRBV20-1	NA	NA	TGCAGTGCGGGGACTGCTCGGGATACGCAGTATTTT	CSAGTARDTQYF
TRBJ2-2	TRBV6-5	TRBD2	NA	TGTGCCAGCAGTTTCAAGACCGGGACTATATCCGGGGAGCTGTTTTTT	CASSFKTGTISGELFF
TRBJ2-7	TRBV6-1	NA	NA	TGTGCCAGCAGTGGATCGGCCAGGGCTAGCTACGAGCAGTACTTC	CASSGSARASYEQYF
TRBJ2-5	TRBV28	NA	NA	TGTGCCAGCACTCAGAGGGCAGCCGATGTGAAGACCCAGTACTTC	CASTQRAADVKTQYF
TRBJ1-6	TRBV12-3/TRBV12-4	NA	few	TGTGCCAGCAGTTTGGGGGGGCAGAGGTCACCCCTCCACTTT	CASSLGGQRSPLHF
TRBJ2-3	TRBV3-1	TRBD2	few	TGTGCCAGCAGCAAACGACTAGCGGGGCAGTATTTT	CASSKRLAGQYF
TRBJ2-2	TRBV7-3	TRBD2	once	TGTGCCTGCAGTTTTTCTCTAGGACTAGCGGGAGTTACCGGGGAGCTGTTTTTT	CACSFSLGLAGVTGELFF
TRBJ1-3	TRBV12-3/TRBV12-4	TRBD1	many	TGTGCCAGCAGTCCGGGACAGGGGCAATCTGGAAACACCATATATTTT	CASSPGQGQSGNTIYF
TRBJ2-1	TRBV29-1	TRBD1	NA	TGCAGCGCCCGGGACAGGGTAGACAATGAGCAGTTCTTC	CSARDRVDNEQFF
TRBJ2-7	TRBV12-3/TRBV12-4	NA	few	TGTGCCAGCAGTCCCCGGGTCCAAACCTACGAGCAGTACTTC	CASSPRVQTYEQYF
TRBJ2-2	TRBV20-1	NA	NA	TGCAGTGCTAGGAGGGGTGTGGGGGGTTCGGTCGGGGAGCTGTTTTTT	CSARRGVGGSVGELFF
TRBJ2-5	TRBV18	NA	few	TGTGCCAGCTCACCATTAGGAGGAGAGACCCAGTACTTC	CASSPLGGETQYF
TRBJ1-1	TRBV6-2/TRBV6-3	NA	few	TGTGCCAGCAGTTACTCGGGCAGAAAGAACACTGAAGCTTTCTTT	CASSYSGRKNTEAFF
TRBJ2-4	TRBV20-1	NA	few	TGCAGTGCTAGCCAGGCCGTGGATCCCAAAAACATTCAGTACTTC	CSASQAVDPKNIQYF
TRBJ1-2	TRBV12-3/TRBV12-4	NA	many	TGTGCCAGCAGTTTAGGGGGGAGGTATGGCTACACCTTC	CASSLGGRYGYTF
TRBJ1-5	TRBV6-1	TRBD1	few	TGTGCCAGCAGTGAGGACAGGGTTGGCAATCAGCCCCAGCATTTT	CASSEDRVGNQPQHF
TRBJ2-7	TRBV20-1	TRBD1	few	TGCAGTGCCGACAGGGTCTCCTACGAGCAGTACTTC	CSADRVSYEQYF
TRBJ2-5	TRBV20-1	TRBD2	NA	TGCAGTGCTAGAGGAGGACTAGCGGGTTTTCGAGAGACCCAGTACTTC	CSARGGLAGFRETQYF
TRBJ1-2	TRBV29-1	NA	few	TGCAGCGTTCCCAGGGAATTGATTCTGGGGGACTACACCTTC	CSVPRELILGDYTF
TRBJ1-1	TRBV3-1	NA	many	TGTGCCAGCAGCCAGAAGACCCCCCGAACGGTTTGGGTCACTGAAGCTTTCTTT	CASSQKTPRTVWVTEAFF
TRBJ1-5	TRBV6-1	TRBD1	NA	TGTGCCAGCAGTGAAGACAGGGGGGACAATCAGCCCCAGCATTTT	CASSEDRGDNQPQHF
TRBJ2-1	TRBV5-5	TRBD2	few	TGTGCCAGCAGCCTAGGGACTAGCGGGAGGGTCAATGAGCAGTTCTTC	CASSLGTSGRVNEQFF
TRBJ2-3	TRBV20-1	TRBD2	NA	TGCAGTGCTACACCGGGACTAGCGGGGGGCGGGAGCACAGATACGCAGTATTTT	CSATPGLAGGGSTDTQYF
TRBJ1-6	TRBV20-1	NA	few	TGCAGTGCTAGAGATTGGTCTAGGCCTAATTCACCCCTCCACTTT	CSARDWSRPNSPLHF
TRBJ2-1	TRBV20-1	TRBD2	NA	TGCAGTGTCGGGCTAGCGGGGTACTACAATGAGCAGTTCTTC	CSVGLAGYYNEQFF
TRBJ1-2	TRBV6-1	NA	NA	TGTGCCAGCAGACCCCGGGGCGGGCCGGCGTGGATTTACACCTTC	CASRPRGGPAWIYTF
TRBJ1-2	TRBV18	TRBD1	NA	TGTGCCAGCTCAGGGGGACAGGACTATGGCTACACCTTC	CASSGGQDYGYTF